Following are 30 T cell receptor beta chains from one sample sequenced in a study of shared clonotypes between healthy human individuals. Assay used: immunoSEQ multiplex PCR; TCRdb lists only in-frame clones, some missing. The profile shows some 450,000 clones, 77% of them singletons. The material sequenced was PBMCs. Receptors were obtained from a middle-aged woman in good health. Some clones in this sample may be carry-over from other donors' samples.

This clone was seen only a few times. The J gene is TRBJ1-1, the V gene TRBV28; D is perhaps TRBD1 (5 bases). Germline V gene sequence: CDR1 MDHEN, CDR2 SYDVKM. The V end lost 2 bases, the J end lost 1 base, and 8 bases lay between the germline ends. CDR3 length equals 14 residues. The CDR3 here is CASSLGQGNTEAFF. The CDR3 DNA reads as TGTGCCAGCAGTTTAGGTCAGGGGAACACTGAAGCTTTCTTT.

This chain's CDR3 is CASRRQGLVHEQYF. CDR3 nucleotides: TGTGCCAGCAGGCGACAGGGCTTGGTCCACGAGCAGTACTTC. J is TRBJ2-7 and V is TRBV7-2, with 7 bases matching TRBD1. In germline, CDR1 is SGHTA, CDR2 FQGNSA. The CDR3 totals 14 residues. J gave up 5 bases and V 6 bases, and 10 bases lay outside the gene matches.

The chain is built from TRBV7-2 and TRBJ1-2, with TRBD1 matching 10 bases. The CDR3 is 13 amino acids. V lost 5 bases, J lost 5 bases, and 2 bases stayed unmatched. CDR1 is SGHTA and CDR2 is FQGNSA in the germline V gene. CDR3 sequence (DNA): TGTGCCAGCAGCGCGGACAGGGGGTATGGCTACACCTTC. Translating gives CASSADRGYGYTF.

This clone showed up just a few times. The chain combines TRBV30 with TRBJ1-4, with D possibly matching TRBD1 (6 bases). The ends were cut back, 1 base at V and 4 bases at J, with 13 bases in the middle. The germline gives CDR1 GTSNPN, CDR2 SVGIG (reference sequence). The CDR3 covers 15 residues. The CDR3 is CAWSGGQLDNEKLFF. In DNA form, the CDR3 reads TGTGCCTGGAGTGGTGGACAGCTTGATAATGAAAAACTGTTTTTT.

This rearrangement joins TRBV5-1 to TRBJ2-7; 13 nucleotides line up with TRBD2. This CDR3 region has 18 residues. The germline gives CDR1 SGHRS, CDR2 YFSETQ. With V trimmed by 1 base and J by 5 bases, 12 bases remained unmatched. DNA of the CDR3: TGCGCCAGCAGCTTGCGACTAGCGGGAGGCCCGGTAGGTAACGAGCAGTACTTC. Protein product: CASSLRLAGGPVGNEQYF.

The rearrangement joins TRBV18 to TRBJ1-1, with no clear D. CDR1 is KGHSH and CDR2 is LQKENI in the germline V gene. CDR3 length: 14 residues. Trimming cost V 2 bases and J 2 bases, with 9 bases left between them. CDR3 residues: CASSPGISNTEAFF. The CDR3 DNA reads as TGTGCCAGCTCACCAGGGATTTCCAACACTGAAGCTTTCTTT.

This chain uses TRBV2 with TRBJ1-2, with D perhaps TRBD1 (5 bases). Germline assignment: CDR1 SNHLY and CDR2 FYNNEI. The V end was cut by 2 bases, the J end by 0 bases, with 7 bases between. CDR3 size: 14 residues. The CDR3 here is CASSEQGPNYGYTF. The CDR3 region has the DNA TGTGCCAGCAGTGAACAGGGACCTAACTATGGCTACACCTTC.

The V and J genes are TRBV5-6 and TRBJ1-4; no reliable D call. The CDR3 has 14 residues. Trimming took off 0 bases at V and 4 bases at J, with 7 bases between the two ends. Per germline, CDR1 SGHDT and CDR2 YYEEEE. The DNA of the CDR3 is TGTGCCAGCAGCTTGGATGCAGTTAATGAAAAACTGTTTTTT. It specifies CASSLDAVNEKLFF.

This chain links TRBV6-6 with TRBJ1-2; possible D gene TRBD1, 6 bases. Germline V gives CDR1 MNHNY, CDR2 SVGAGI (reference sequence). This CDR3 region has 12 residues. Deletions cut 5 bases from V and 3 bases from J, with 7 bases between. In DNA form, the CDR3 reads TGTGCCAGCAGTGGACAGTACTATGGCTACACCTTC. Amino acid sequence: CASSGQYYGYTF.

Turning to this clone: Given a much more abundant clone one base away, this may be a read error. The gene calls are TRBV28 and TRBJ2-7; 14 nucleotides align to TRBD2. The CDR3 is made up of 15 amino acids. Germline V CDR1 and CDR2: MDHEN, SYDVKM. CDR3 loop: CASGFGLAGGYEQYF. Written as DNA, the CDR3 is TGTGCCAGCGGTTTCGGACTAGCGGGAGGCTACGAGCAGTACTTC.

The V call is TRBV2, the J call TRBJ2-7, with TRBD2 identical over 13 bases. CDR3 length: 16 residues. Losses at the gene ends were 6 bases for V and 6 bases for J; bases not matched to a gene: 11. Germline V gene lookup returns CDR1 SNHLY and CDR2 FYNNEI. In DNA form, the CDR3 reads TGTGCCAGCAGGGTGGGACTAGCGGGAAGGCGGGTCGAGCAGTACTTC. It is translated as CASRVGLAGRRVEQYF.

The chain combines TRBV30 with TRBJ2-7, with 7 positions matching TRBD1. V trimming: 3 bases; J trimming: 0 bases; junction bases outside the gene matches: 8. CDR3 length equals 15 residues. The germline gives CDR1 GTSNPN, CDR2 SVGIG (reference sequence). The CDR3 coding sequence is TGTGCCTGGAGAGAAAGACAGGGTCTCTCCTACGAGCAGTACTTC. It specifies CAWRERQGLSYEQYF.

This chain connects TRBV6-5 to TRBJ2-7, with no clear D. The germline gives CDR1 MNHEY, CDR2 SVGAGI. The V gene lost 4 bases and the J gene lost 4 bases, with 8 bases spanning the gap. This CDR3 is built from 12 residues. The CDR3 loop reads CASSSRPYEQYF. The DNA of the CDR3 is TGTGCCAGCAGTTCTCGACCATACGAGCAGTACTTC.

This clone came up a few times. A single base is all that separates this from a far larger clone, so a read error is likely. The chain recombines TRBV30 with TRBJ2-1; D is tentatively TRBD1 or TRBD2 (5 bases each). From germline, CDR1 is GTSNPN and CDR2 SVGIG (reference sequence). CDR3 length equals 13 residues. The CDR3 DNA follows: TGTGTCTGGGACCCTAGCTCCTACAATGAGCAGTTCTTC. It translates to CVWDPSSYNEQFF.

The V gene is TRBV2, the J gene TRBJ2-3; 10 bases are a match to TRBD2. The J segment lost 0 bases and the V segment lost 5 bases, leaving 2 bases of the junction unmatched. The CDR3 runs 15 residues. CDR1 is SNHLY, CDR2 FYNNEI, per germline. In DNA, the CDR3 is TGTGCCAGCAGTAAGACTAGCGGGAGCACAGATACGCAGTATTTT. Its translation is CASSKTSGSTDTQYF.

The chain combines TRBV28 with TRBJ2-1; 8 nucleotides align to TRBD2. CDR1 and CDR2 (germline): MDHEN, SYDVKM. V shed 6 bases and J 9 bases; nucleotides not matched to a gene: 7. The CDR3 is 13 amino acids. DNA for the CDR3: TGTGCCAGCAGCCCGATCCGGGAGGGTGAGCAGTTCTTC. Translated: CASSPIREGEQFF.

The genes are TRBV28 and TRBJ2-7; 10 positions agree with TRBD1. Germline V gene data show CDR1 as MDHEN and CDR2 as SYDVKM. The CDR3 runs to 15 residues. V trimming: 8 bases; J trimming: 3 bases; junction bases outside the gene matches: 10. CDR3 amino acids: CASGLPGQGNYEQYF. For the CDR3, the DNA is TGTGCCAGCGGACTACCGGGACAGGGGAACTACGAGCAGTACTTC.

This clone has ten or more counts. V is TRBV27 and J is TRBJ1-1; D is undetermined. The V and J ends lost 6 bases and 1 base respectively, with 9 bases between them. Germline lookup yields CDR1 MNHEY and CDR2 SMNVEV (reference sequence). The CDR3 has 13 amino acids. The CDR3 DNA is TGTGCCAGCAGCGAGAGGGAGAACACTGAAGCTTTCTTT. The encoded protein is CASSERENTEAFF.

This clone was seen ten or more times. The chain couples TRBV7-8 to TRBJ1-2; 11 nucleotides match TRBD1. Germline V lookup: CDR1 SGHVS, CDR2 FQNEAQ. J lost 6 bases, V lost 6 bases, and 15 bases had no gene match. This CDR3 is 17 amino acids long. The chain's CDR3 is CASSALTGTGGLHGYTF. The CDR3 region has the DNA TGTGCCAGCAGTGCCCTAACTGGGACAGGGGGACTACATGGCTACACCTTC.

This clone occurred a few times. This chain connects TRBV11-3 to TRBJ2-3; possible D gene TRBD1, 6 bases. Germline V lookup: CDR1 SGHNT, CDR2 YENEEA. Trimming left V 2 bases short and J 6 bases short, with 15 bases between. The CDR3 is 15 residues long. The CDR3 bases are TGTGCCAGCAGCTTATTGGGCACAGGGTCGGATACGCAGTATTTT. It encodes CASSLLGTGSDTQYF. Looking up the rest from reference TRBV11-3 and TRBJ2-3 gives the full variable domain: EAGVVQSPRYKIIEKKQPVAFWCNPISGHNTLYWYLQNLGQGPELLIRYENEEAVDDSQLPKDRFSAERLKGVDSTLKIQPAELGDSAVYLCASSLLGTGSDTQYFGPGTRLTVL.

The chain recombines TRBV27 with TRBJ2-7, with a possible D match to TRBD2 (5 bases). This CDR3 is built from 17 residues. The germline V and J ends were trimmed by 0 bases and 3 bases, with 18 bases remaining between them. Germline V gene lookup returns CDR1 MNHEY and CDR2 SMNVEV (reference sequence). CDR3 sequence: CASSLSVGIAGNYEQYF. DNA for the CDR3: TGTGCCAGCAGTTTATCGGTGGGCATCGCCGGGAACTACGAGCAGTACTTC.

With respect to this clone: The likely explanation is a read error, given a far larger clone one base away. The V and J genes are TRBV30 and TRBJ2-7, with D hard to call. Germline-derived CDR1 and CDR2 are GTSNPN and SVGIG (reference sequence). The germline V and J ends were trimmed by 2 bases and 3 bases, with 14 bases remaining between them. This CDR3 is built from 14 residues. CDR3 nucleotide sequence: TGTGCCTGGAGTTTGAAGAACCCTTACTACGAGCAGTACTTC. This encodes CAWSLKNPYYEQYF.

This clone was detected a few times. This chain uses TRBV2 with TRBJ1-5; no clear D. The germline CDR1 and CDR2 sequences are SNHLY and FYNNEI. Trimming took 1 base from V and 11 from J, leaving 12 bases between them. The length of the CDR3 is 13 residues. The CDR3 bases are TGTGCCAGCAGTGAAGGCCCCTCGACGGCCCAGCATTTT. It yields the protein CASSEGPSTAQHF. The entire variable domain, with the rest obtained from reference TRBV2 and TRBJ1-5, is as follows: EPEVTQTPSHQVTQMGQEVILRCVPISNHLYFYWYRQILGQKVEFLVSFYNNEISEKSEIFDDQFSVERPDGSNFTLKIRSTKLEDSAMYFCASSEGPSTAQHFGDGTRLSIL.

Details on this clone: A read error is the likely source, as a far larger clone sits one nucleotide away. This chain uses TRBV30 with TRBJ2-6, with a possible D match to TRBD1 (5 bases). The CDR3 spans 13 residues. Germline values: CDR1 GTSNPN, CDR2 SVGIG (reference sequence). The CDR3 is CAWSRAGANVLAF. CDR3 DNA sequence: TGTGCCTGGAGTCGAGCTGGGGCCAACGTCCTGGCTTTC.

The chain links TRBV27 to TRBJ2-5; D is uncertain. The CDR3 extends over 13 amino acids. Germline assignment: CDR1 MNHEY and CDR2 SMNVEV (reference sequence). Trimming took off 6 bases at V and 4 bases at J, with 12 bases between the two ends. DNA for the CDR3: TGTGCCAGCAGCCCTCTCCGGGTAGAGACCCAGTACTTC. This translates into CASSPLRVETQYF.

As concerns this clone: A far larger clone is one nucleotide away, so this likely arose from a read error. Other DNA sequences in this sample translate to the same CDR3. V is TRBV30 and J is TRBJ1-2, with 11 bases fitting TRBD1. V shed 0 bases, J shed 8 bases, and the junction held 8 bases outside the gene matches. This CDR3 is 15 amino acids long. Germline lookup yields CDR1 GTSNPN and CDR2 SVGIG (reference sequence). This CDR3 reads CAWSVLGQGADGYTF. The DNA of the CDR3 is TGTGCCTGGAGTGTCCTCGGACAGGGGGCGGACGGCTACACCTTC.

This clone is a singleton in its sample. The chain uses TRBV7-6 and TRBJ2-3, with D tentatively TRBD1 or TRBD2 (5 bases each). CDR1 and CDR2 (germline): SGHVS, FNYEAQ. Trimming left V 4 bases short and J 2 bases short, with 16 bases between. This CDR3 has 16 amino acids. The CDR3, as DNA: TGTGCCAGCAGCTCCCTTGGGGGTACAAACACAGATACGCAGTATTTT. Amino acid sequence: CASSSLGGTNTDTQYF.

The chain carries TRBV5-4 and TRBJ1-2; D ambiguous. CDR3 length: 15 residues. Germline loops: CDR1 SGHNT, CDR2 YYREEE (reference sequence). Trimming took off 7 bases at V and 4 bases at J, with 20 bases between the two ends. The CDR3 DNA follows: TGTGCCAGCCTAGAAGGGTCAATCATGGGCTATGGCTACACCTTC. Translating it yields CASLEGSIMGYGYTF.

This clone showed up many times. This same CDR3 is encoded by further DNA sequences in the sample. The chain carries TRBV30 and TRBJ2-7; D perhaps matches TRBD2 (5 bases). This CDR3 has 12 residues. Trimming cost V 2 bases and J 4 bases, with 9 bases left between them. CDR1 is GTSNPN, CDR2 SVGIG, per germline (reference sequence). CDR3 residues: CAWSPTGYEQYF. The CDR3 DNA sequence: TGTGCCTGGAGTCCTACGGGGTACGAGCAGTACTTC.

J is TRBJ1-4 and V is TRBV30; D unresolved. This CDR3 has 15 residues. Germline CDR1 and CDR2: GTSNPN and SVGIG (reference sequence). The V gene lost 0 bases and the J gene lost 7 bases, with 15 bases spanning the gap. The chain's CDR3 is CAWSVRRGIGEKLFF. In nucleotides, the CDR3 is TGTGCCTGGAGTGTAAGGAGAGGGATCGGTGAAAAACTGTTTTTT.